One sample yielded the 20 T cell receptor beta chains listed below, sequenced in a study of blood T cell repertoires in COVID-19. Measured with immunoSEQ multiplex PCR; TCRdb has only the in-frame clones, and not every one. The sample lists more than 50,000 clones, under 85% occurring once. The specimen was peripheral blood. The receptors here all came from a woman between 55 and 75 years old with acute or convalescent COVID-19.

This chain uses TRBV6-5 with TRBJ2-7, with a weak D call TRBD2 (7 bases). V was clipped by 5 bases and J by 2 bases, with 16 bases between them. The CDR3 is 15 amino acids. Germline CDR1 MNHEY, CDR2 SVGAGI. This CDR3 reads CASSTSGGPTYEQYF. The CDR3 DNA reads TGTGCCAGCAGTACGTCCGGGGGGCCCACCTACGAGCAGTACTTC.

This rearrangement joins TRBV7-9 to TRBJ1-1, with 8 positions matching TRBD1. CDR1 is SEHNR and CDR2 is FQNEAQ in the germline V gene (reference sequence). J gave up 7 bases and V 5 bases, and 18 bases lay outside the gene matches. The length of the CDR3 is 17 residues. The CDR3 nucleotides read TGTGCCAGCAGCCCGTACGGGGCAAGGGACAGGTATCTTGAAGCTTTCTTT. It encodes CASSPYGARDRYLEAFF.

The V gene is TRBV4-1, the J gene TRBJ1-5; 8 positions agree with TRBD1. Per germline, CDR1 MGHRA and CDR2 YSYEKL. With 3 bases clipped from V and 7 bases from J, the junction kept 8 bases outside the gene matches. CDR3 length: 15 residues. The CDR3 DNA reads TGCGCCAGCAGCCACGGGGACAGGATTAGCCAGCCCCAGCATTTT. Translated, it gives CASSHGDRISQPQHF.

The V call is TRBV5-5, the J call TRBJ2-3; D is unresolved. V lost 4 bases to trimming and J lost 0 bases, with 9 bases between them. From germline, CDR1 is SGHKS and CDR2 YYEKEE (reference sequence). The CDR3 consists of 14 residues. The CDR3 coding sequence is TGTGCCAGCAGCCACCGGGTGAGCACAGATACGCAGTATTTT. This gives the protein CASSHRVSTDTQYF.

The table lists this clone with a few counts. The rearrangement links TRBV27 to TRBJ1-6; D not certain. The germline V gene encodes CDR1 MNHEY and CDR2 SMNVEV (reference sequence). V lost 3 bases to trimming and J lost 3 bases, with 6 bases between them. The CDR3 spans 14 residues. CDR3 nucleotide sequence: TGTGCCAGCAGTTTTTCAGGCTATAATTCACCCCTCCACTTT. It specifies CASSFSGYNSPLHF.

The rearrangement links TRBV28 to TRBJ2-3; TRBD1 agrees at 7 bases. CDR3 length: 15 amino acids. Germline loops: CDR1 MDHEN, CDR2 SYDVKM. Trimming removed 5 bases from V and 1 base from J; junction bases left unmatched: 6. In nucleotides, the CDR3 is TGTGCCAGCAGTCGTAACAGGGGTCGCACAGATACGCAGTATTTT. Its translation: CASSRNRGRTDTQYF.

The chain recombines TRBV18 with TRBJ2-3; 8 bases are shared with TRBD1. The CDR3 totals 15 residues. With 6 bases clipped from V and 1 base from J, the junction kept 6 bases outside the gene matches. Germline CDR1 KGHSH, CDR2 LQKENI. In nucleotides, the CDR3 is TGTGCCAGCTCCCACGGACAGGGTGGCACAGATACGCAGTATTTT. Amino acid sequence: CASSHGQGGTDTQYF.

This clone was seen a few times. The CDR3 DNA reads TGTGCCAGCAGCGTAGAGCACAGTGGTGGTTTTGGCTACACCTTC. Its protein is CASSVEHSGGFGYTF. This chain uses TRBV9 with TRBJ1-2, with no clear D. The CDR3 runs 15 residues. Germline CDR1 reads SGDLS; CDR2 reads YYNGEE. With 0 bases removed from V and 7 bases from J, the gap between germline ends came to 16 bases.

This clone was observed a handful of times. V is TRBV7-9 and J is TRBJ1-1; D might be TRBD1 (5 bases). This CDR3 has 14 amino acids. Trimming stripped 7 bases from V and 4 bases from J, with 16 bases between. Germline lookup yields CDR1 SEHNR and CDR2 FQNEAQ (reference sequence). Written as DNA, the CDR3 is TGTGCCAGCATCCCTTGGGGGGTCCGCACTGAAGCTTTCTTT. As protein: CASIPWGVRTEAFF.

This clone has just one count. V and J are TRBV9 and TRBJ1-1, with D perhaps TRBD1 (6 bases). Germline CDR1 and CDR2: SGDLS and YYNGEE. Trimming removed 3 bases at V and 4 bases at J, with 16 bases between. CDR3 length: 15 residues. DNA for the CDR3: TGTGCCAGCAGCGCGGGAGGGCAGGGGTTCACTGAAGCTTTCTTT. It yields the protein CASSAGGQGFTEAFF.

This clone was counted a single time. The V and J genes are TRBV7-2 and TRBJ2-3; possibly TRBD2 for D (6 bases). Germline V lookup: CDR1 SGHTA, CDR2 FQGNSA. The CDR3 loop spans 15 amino acids. Between the trimmed V and J ends, which lost 3 bases and 3 bases, there was a span of 13 bases. The CDR3 bases are TGTGCCAGCAGCTTCCTTTCGCGGGAAACAGATACGCAGTATTTT. This encodes CASSFLSRETDTQYF.

The chain couples TRBV19 to TRBJ1-3; 7 bases are a match to TRBD1. Germline V gene data show CDR1 as LNHDA and CDR2 as SQIVND (reference sequence). The ends lost 4 bases at V and 0 bases at J; junction bases unmatched: 6. This CDR3 comprises 16 residues. CDR3 coding DNA: TGTGCCAGTAGTAGACCGGGACAGCTCTCTGGAAACACCATATATTTT. It encodes CASSRPGQLSGNTIYF. Full variable domain (remainder filled in from reference TRBV19 and TRBJ1-3): DGGITQSPKYLFRKEGQNVTLSCEQNLNHDAMYWYRQDPGQGLRLIYYSQIVNDFQKGDIAEGYSVSREKKESFPLTVTSAQKNPTAFYLCASSRPGQLSGNTIYFGEGSWLTVV.

The J gene is TRBJ1-5, the V gene TRBV19; D might be TRBD1 (6 bases). The CDR3 has 16 amino acids. With 3 bases removed from V and 1 base from J, the gap between germline ends came to 13 bases. CDR1 is LNHDA, CDR2 SQIVND, per germline (reference sequence). The CDR3 spells CASSMGQGLSNQPQHF. DNA for the CDR3: TGTGCCAGTAGTATGGGGCAGGGGCTAAGCAATCAGCCCCAGCATTTT.

The rearrangement joins TRBV5-1 to TRBJ1-5; maybe TRBD1 (5 bases). Trimming cost V 4 bases and J 0 bases, with 23 bases left between them. Germline-derived CDR1 and CDR2 are SGHRS and YFSETQ. This CDR3 spans 19 amino acids. The CDR3 protein is CASSLDRGRARYSNQPQHF. CDR3 coding DNA: TGCGCCAGCAGCCTCGATCGCGGCAGGGCGAGATATAGCAATCAGCCCCAGCATTTT. Looking up the rest from reference TRBV5-1 and TRBJ1-5 gives the full variable domain: KAGVTQTPRYLIKTRGQQVTLSCSPISGHRSVSWYQQTPGQGLQFLFEYFSETQRNKGNFPGRFSGRQFSNSRSEMNVSTLELGDSALYLCASSLDRGRARYSNQPQHFGDGTRLSIL.

This clone came up once. The chain uses TRBV19 and TRBJ1-2, with TRBD1 matching over 7 bases. Germline CDR1 and CDR2: LNHDA and SQIVND (reference sequence). V shed 5 bases, J shed 8 bases, and the junction held 8 bases outside the gene matches. CDR3 size: 13 residues. CDR3 loop: CASSLHRQGGYTF. CDR3 coding DNA: TGTGCCAGTAGTCTCCACAGACAGGGAGGCTACACCTTC.

The chain is built from TRBV5-1 and TRBJ1-6; TRBD1 is a possible D gene (5 bases). The CDR3 spans 17 residues. The V gene's germline CDR1 is SGHRS and CDR2 YFSETQ. The germline V and J ends were trimmed by 4 bases and 9 bases, with 23 bases remaining between them. CDR3 sequence reads: CASSKQVGTRVGSPLHF. DNA of the CDR3: TGCGCCAGCAGCAAACAAGTCGGGACTAGGGTCGGTTCACCCCTCCACTTT.

This chain connects TRBV14 to TRBJ1-2; D ambiguous. The CDR3 has 14 residues. In germline, CDR1 is SGHDN, CDR2 FVKESK. V shed 4 bases and J shed 5 bases, with 14 bases lying between them. Written as DNA, the CDR3 is TGTGCCAGCAGCCCCCTGGGCCCTGGATATGGCTACACCTTC. Its translation: CASSPLGPGYGYTF.

The chain recombines TRBV6-5 with TRBJ2-3, with 8 positions matching TRBD2. The CDR3 has 16 amino acids. With V trimmed by 2 bases and J by 3 bases, 7 bases remained unmatched. Germline values: CDR1 MNHEY, CDR2 SVGAGI. Written as DNA, the CDR3 is TGTGCCAGCAGTTACCGGGGGGGCGGGGCGACAGATACGCAGTATTTT. The encoded protein is CASSYRGGGATDTQYF.

This clone was recorded a few times. The genes are TRBV19 and TRBJ1-1; D is ambiguous. The CDR3 spans 17 residues. Germline CDR1 is LNHDA and CDR2 is SQIVND (reference sequence). V lost 6 bases to trimming and J lost 1 base, with 21 bases between them. The CDR3 is CASSSLPRYGQNTEAFF. CDR3 nucleotides: TGTGCCAGTAGCTCCCTCCCCAGGTACGGTCAGAACACTGAAGCTTTCTTT. The variable domain in full, with the rest retrieved from reference TRBV19 and TRBJ1-1, is DGGITQSPKYLFRKEGQNVTLSCEQNLNHDAMYWYRQDPGQGLRLIYYSQIVNDFQKGDIAEGYSVSREKKESFPLTVTSAQKNPTAFYLCASSSLPRYGQNTEAFFGQGTRLTVV.

In its sample, this clone was seen a few times. This chain joins TRBV6-5 and TRBJ1-1; TRBD1 aligns across 7 bases. The V and J ends lost 6 bases and 1 base, in that order; junction bases with no gene match: 2. The length of the CDR3 is 13 residues. CDR1 and CDR2 from the germline V gene are MNHEY and SVGAGI. CDR3 amino acids: CASRGGPNTEAFF. Here the CDR3 DNA reads TGTGCCAGCAGAGGGGGCCCGAACACTGAAGCTTTCTTT.